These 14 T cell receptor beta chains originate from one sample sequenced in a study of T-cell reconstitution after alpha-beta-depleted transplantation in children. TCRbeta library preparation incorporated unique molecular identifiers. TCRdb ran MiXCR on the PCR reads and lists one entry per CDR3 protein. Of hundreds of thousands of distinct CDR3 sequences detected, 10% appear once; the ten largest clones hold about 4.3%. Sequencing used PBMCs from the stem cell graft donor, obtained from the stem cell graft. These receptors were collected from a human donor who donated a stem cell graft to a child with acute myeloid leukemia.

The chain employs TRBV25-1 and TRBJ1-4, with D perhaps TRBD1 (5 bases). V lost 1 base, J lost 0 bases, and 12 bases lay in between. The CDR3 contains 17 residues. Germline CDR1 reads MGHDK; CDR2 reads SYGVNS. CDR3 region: CASSEWGKGATNEKLFF. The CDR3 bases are TGTGCCAGCAGTGAATGGGGGAAGGGCGCAACTAATGAAAAACTGTTTTTT.

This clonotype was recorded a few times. The CDR3 bases are TGCGCCAGCAGCTTGGGCCTAGCGGGAGGTTTTTCCTACGAGCAGTACTTC. Translation: CASSLGLAGGFSYEQYF. V usage is TRBV5-1 and J usage is TRBJ2-7, with TRBD2 matching over 11 bases. This CDR3 spans 17 amino acids. Trimming removed 0 bases from V and 1 base from J; junction bases left unmatched: 6. The germline CDR1 and CDR2 sequences are SGHRS and YFSETQ.

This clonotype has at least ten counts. CDR3 loop: CASVDYQETQYF. The CDR3 DNA reads TGTGCCAGCGTCGACTACCAAGAGACCCAGTACTTC. This chain joins TRBV7-9 and TRBJ2-5; the D is unclear. From germline, CDR1 is SEHNR and CDR2 FQNEAQ (reference sequence). CDR3 length: 12 amino acids. With 8 bases removed from V and 0 bases from J, the gap between germline ends came to 7 bases.

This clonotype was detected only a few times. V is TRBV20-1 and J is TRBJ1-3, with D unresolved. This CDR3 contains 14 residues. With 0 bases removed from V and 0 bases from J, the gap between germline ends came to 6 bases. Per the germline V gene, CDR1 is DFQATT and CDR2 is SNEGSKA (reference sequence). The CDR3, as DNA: TGCAGTGCTAGAGATCGAATCTCTGGAAACACCATATATTTT. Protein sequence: CSARDRISGNTIYF.

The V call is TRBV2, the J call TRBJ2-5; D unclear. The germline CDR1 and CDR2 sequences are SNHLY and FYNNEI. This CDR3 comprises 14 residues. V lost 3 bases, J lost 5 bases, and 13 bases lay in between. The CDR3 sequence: CASSDPIPPETQYF. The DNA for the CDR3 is TGTGCCAGCAGTGATCCCATTCCTCCGGAGACCCAGTACTTC.

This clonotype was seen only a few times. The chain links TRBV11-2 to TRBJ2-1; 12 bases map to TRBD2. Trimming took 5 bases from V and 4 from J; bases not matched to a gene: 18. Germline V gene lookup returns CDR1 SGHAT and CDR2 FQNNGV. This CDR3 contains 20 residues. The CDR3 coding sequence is TGTGCCAGCAGCCCCCGGACTAGCGGGAATTCGGGAAGGAGGTACAATGAGCAGTTCTTC. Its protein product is CASSPRTSGNSGRRYNEQFF.

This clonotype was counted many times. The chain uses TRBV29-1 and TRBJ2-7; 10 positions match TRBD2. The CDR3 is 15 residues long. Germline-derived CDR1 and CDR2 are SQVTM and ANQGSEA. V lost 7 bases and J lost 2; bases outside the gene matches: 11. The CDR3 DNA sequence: TGCAGCGCTACCCTTAGCGGGAGGCCCCCCTACGAGCAGTACTTC. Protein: CSATLSGRPPYEQYF.

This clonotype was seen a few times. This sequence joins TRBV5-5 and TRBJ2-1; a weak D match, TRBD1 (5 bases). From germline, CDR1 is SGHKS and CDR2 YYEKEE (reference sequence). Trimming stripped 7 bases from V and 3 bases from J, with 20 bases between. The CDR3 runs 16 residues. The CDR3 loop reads CASGEEGRVDYNEQFF. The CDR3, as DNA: TGTGCCAGCGGGGAAGAAGGCAGGGTCGACTACAATGAGCAGTTCTTC.

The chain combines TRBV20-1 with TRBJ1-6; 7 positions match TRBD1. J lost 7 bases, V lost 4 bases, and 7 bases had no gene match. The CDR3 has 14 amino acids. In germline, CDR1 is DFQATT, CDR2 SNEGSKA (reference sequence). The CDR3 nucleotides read TGCAGTGCTAACCCCGACAGGGCAAATTCACCCCTCCACTTT. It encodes CSANPDRANSPLHF.

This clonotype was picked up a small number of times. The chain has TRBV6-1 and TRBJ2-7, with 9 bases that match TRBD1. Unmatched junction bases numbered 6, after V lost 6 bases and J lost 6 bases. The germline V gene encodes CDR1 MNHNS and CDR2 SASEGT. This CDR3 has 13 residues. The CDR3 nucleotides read TGTGCCAGCAGCCCGGGACAGGGAGTCGAGCAGTACTTC. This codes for CASSPGQGVEQYF.

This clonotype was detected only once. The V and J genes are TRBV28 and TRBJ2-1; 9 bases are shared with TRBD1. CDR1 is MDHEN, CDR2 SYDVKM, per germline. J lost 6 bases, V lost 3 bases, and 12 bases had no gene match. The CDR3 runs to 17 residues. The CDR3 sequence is CASSFQTGGSKSNEQFF. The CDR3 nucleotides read TGTGCCAGCAGTTTCCAAACAGGGGGCTCTAAGAGCAATGAGCAGTTCTTC.

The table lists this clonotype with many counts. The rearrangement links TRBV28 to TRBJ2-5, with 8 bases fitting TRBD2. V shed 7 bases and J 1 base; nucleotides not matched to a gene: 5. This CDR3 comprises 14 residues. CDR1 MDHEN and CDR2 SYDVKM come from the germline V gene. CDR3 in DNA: TGTGCCAGCATCTTTAGCGGGGCCCAAGAGACCCAGTACTTC. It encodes CASIFSGAQETQYF. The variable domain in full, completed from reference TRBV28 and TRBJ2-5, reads DVKVTQSSRYLVKRTGEKVFLECVQDMDHENMFWYRQDPGLGLRLIYFSYDVKMKEKGDIPEGYSVSREKKERFSLILESASTNQTSMYLCASIFSGAQETQYFGPGTRLLVL.

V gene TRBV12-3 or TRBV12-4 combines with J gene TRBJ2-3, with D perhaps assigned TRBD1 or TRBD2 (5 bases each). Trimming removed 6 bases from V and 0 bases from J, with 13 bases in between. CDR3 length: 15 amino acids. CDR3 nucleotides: TGTGCCAGCAGCCGACCGGGACCTAGCACAGATACGCAGTATTTT. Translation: CASSRPGPSTDTQYF.

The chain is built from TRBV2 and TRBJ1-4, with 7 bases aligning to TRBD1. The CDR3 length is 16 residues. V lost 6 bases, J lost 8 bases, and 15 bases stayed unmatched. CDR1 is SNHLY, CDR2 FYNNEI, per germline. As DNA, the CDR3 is TGTGCCAGCAGACCCTGGGGCGGGCAGGGGGAAGAAAAACTGTTTTTT. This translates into CASRPWGGQGEEKLFF.